The rows below give T cell receptor beta chains drawn from one sample of a study of OX40 agonist ivuxolimab in advanced cancers. The table came from immunoSEQ multiplex PCR; TCRdb's copy has only in-frame clones and leaves some out. The sample holds under 85,000 clones, about 93% seen once. The input for sequencing was CD4+ or CD8+ T cells sorted from blood, taken in a trial of the OX40 agonist ivuxolimab. All receptors come from an adult with an advanced solid tumor such as melanoma, head and neck, liver or kidney cancer. Both conserved end residues are part of each CDR3. D genes are given only for firm matches. Size values are once, few and many counts, or a class for expanded clones, and some rows have none.

D gene,V gene,clone size,J gene,CDR3 protein,CDR3 DNA
.,TRBV2,.,TRBJ2-1,CASITHSSYNEQFF,TGTGCCAGCATTACCCACAGCTCCTACAATGAGCAGTTCTTC
.,TRBV7-9,.,TRBJ1-2,CASSLLISVRGSIRGGYTF,TGTGCCAGCAGCTTATTGATATCGGTCCGGGGCAGTATACGGGGTGGCTACACCTTC
TRBD2,TRBV27,.,TRBJ2-1,CASSLGLGNNEQFF,TGTGCCAGCAGCCTGGGACTAGGGAACAATGAGCAGTTCTTC
.,TRBV27,.,TRBJ2-2,CASSLPSQGTGELFF,TGTGCCAGCAGTCTCCCATCACAGGGCACCGGGGAGCTGTTTTTT
.,TRBV5-6,.,TRBJ1-6,CASSFNDSPLHF,TGTGCCAGCAGCTTTAATGATTCACCCCTCCACTTT
.,TRBV4-3,.,TRBJ2-3,CASSQGAVAGVGDTQYF,TGCGCCAGCAGCCAAGGGGCGGTGGCAGGGGTAGGAGATACGCAGTATTTT
.,TRBV7-9,.,TRBJ1-5,CASSRDSSNQPQHF,TGTGCCAGCAGCCGAGACAGTAGCAATCAGCCCCAGCATTTT
.,TRBV4-3,.,TRBJ2-7,CASSQDRSGTYEQYF,TGCGCCAGCAGCCAAGATAGGTCAGGGACCTACGAGCAGTACTTC
TRBD1,TRBV4-3,.,TRBJ1-1,CASSQDRGRGVDRGRTEAFF,TGCGCCAGCAGCCAAGATAGGGGGCGTGGCGTCGACAGGGGTAGGACTGAAGCTTTCTTT
.,TRBV7-9,.,TRBJ1-1,CASIPLAGTFF,TGTGCCAGCATCCCTTTAGCGGGGACTTTCTTT
.,TRBV5-1,.,TRBJ2-1,CASSFAAGQTSEQFF,TGCGCCAGCAGCTTTGCTGCGGGACAAACCTCAGAGCAGTTCTTC
TRBD1,TRBV7-2,.,TRBJ2-7,CASSSTGQGPYEQYF,TGTGCCAGCAGCTCTACTGGACAGGGACCCTACGAGCAGTACTTC
.,TRBV11-3,.,TRBJ1-6,CASSLSNSPLHF,TGTGCCAGCAGCTTAAGTAATTCACCCCTCCACTTT
TRBD2,TRBV28,.,TRBJ2-2,CASSFLGLAVTTPPNTGELFF,TGTGCCAGCAGTTTTTTGGGACTAGCGGTCACTACCCCTCCGAACACCGGGGAGCTGTTTTTT
TRBD2,TRBV28,.,TRBJ2-2,CASRYTSGAYTGELFF,TGTGCCAGCAGGTATACTAGCGGAGCTTACACCGGGGAGCTGTTTTTT
.,TRBV27,.,TRBJ1-1,CASRNREGHFTEAFF,TGTGCCAGCAGAAATAGGGAGGGGCATTTCACTGAAGCTTTCTTT
TRBD2,TRBV7-2,.,TRBJ2-7,CASSLTDLGLAGDLEQYF,TGTGCCAGCAGCCTTACCGACCTCGGACTAGCGGGAGACCTAGAGCAGTACTTC
.,TRBV6-5,.,TRBJ1-2,CASSPPGQPYGYTF,TGTGCCAGCAGTCCTCCGGGACAACCCTATGGCTACACCTTC
.,TRBV25-1,.,TRBJ1-1,CASSGGRLITEAFF,TGTGCCAGCAGTGGGGGACGGTTGATCACTGAAGCTTTCTTT
.,TRBV2,once,TRBJ1-1,CASSEGFSGGNTEAFF,TGTGCCAGCAGTGAAGGGTTTTCGGGGGGGAACACTGAAGCTTTCTTT
TRBD2,TRBV27,.,TRBJ2-1,CASSSGTSGSGPNEQFF,TGTGCCAGCAGTTCCGGGACTAGCGGGAGTGGGCCAAATGAGCAGTTCTTC
.,TRBV30,once,TRBJ2-2,CAWSTQEAFGELFF,TGTGCCTGGAGTACACAGGAGGCTTTCGGGGAGCTGTTTTTT
.,TRBV9,.,TRBJ1-1,CASSVEGRSNTEAFF,TGTGCCAGCAGCGTAGAGGGCAGGAGTAACACTGAAGCTTTCTTT
.,TRBV7-9,.,TRBJ2-7,CASSEAGSSYEQYF,TGTGCCAGCAGTGAAGCCGGGTCCTCCTACGAGCAGTACTTC
TRBD1,TRBV10-3,once,TRBJ2-7,CAIMGTGTDEQYF,TGTGCCATCATGGGGACAGGGACCGACGAGCAGTACTTC
.,TRBV7-3,.,TRBJ2-3,CASSFIHTDTQYF,TGTGCCAGCAGCTTCATACACACAGATACGCAGTATTTT
.,TRBV7-9,.,TRBJ1-1,CASSHPGSTEAFF,TGTGCCAGCAGCCATCCGGGCTCCACCGAAGCTTTCTTT
TRBD1,TRBV6-1,.,TRBJ1-5,CASSEHHRGYRGNVDQPQHF,TGTGCCAGCAGTGAACATCATAGGGGGTACAGGGGGAATGTAGATCAGCCCCAGCATTTT
TRBD1,TRBV9,.,TRBJ2-7,CASSVASDRVREQYF,TGTGCCAGCAGCGTAGCTTCGGACAGGGTTCGAGAGCAGTACTTC
TRBD1,TRBV11-3,.,TRBJ2-6,CASSPRDRVSGANVLTF,TGTGCCAGCAGCCCCCGGGACAGGGTCTCTGGGGCCAACGTCCTGACTTTC
TRBD1,TRBV28,.,TRBJ2-1,CASSLGQPNEQFF,TGTGCCAGCAGTTTGGGACAGCCTAATGAGCAGTTCTTC
TRBD2,TRBV11-3,.,TRBJ2-5,CASSLGRGGLAGGRETQYF,TGTGCCAGCAGCTTGGGTCGGGGAGGACTGGCGGGAGGGCGAGAGACCCAGTACTTC
.,TRBV4-2,once,TRBJ1-3,CASSPGDAPNTIYF,TGTGCCAGCAGCCCCGGGGATGCCCCGAACACCATATATTTT
TRBD1,TRBV29-1,once,TRBJ2-1,CSVERSLGTGTNEQFF,TGCAGCGTTGAAAGGTCTCTAGGGACAGGGACGAATGAGCAGTTCTTC
TRBD1,TRBV5-4,.,TRBJ2-5,CASSSLGQGKETQYF,TGTGCCAGCAGCTCCCTGGGACAGGGGAAGGAGACCCAGTACTTC
.,TRBV9,.,TRBJ2-1,CASSAQGAYNEQFF,TGTGCCAGCAGCGCTCAGGGAGCATACAATGAGCAGTTCTTC
.,TRBV28,.,TRBJ2-3,CASSPRQFLADTQYF,TGTGCCAGCAGCCCCCGCCAGTTTCTAGCAGATACGCAGTATTTT
.,TRBV9,.,TRBJ1-4,CASSALSGTRGGEKLFF,TGTGCCAGCAGCGCCCTTTCCGGGACACGAGGAGGTGAAAAACTGTTTTTT
TRBD2,TRBV4-1,.,TRBJ2-1,CASSQDGPWGGNEQFF,TGCGCCAGCAGCCAAGACGGACCGTGGGGGGGAAATGAGCAGTTCTTC
TRBD2,TRBV28,.,TRBJ2-3,CASSSPRQGETSGRHTDTQYF,TGTGCCAGCAGTTCGCCTCGACAGGGGGAGACTAGCGGGAGGCACACAGATACGCAGTATTTT
TRBD2,TRBV29-1,.,TRBJ2-1,CSVSGGSYNEQFF,TGCAGCGTGTCGGGAGGCTCCTACAATGAGCAGTTCTTC
.,TRBV5-1,.,TRBJ1-1,CASSSTTGVNTEAFF,TGCGCCAGCAGCTCCACTACAGGAGTGAACACTGAAGCTTTCTTT